This T cell receptor (beta chain) derives from a study of TIL therapy for anti-PD-1-resistant metastatic lung cancer. This clone showed up just once. What it recognizes is unknown. Study-level findings and limits: Treatment-naive, never-smoker and oncogene-addicted patients were overrepresented in this highly selected cohort.

V was pared by 3 bases and J by 1 base, with 6 bases of the junction left unmatched. Germline CDR1 and CDR2: MRHNA and SNTAGT. The length of the CDR3 is 17 residues. The time point: pre-treatment sample, taken before nivolumab and TIL therapy. Patients were adults with stage 4 NSCLC. Sequencing used immunoSEQ v3. Libraries were sequenced to 2 million or so read pairs (survey) or roughly 4.5-6.5 million (deep). TCRdb keeps only in-frame clones here, not all; method: immunoSEQ multiplex PCR. The sample has 50,000 or so clones; approximately 79% are singletons. This TCR derives from a woman aged 25-85 years with non-small cell lung cancer. This sequence joins TRBV6-4 and TRBJ2-3; 11 bases map to TRBD2. The sequenced sample was blood, obtained at baseline. CDR3 sequence: CASSELAGVEGTDTQYF. DNA for the CDR3: TGTGCCAGCAGTGAACTAGCGGGAGTAGAAGGCACAGATACGCAGTATTTT.